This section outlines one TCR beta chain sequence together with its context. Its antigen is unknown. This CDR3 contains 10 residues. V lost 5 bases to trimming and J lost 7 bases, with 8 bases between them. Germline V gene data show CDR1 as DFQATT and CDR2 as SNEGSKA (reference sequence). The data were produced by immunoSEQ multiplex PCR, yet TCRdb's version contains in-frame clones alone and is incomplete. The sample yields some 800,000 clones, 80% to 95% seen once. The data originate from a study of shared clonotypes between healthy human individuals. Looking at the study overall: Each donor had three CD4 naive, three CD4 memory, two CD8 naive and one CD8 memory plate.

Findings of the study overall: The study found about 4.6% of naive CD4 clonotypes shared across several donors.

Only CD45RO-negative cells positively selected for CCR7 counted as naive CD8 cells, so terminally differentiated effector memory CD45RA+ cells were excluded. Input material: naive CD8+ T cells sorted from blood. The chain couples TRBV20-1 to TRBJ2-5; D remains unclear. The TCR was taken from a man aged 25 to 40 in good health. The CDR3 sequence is CSALFGTQYF. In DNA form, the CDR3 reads TGCAGTGCTCTATTCGGGACCCAGTACTTC.